The 22 T cell receptor beta chains below all came from one sample that was sequenced in a study of shared clonotypes between healthy human individuals. Profiled with immunoSEQ multiplex PCR; TCRdb holds only in-frame clones, not every one. The table has hundreds of thousands of clones, 95% to 97% seen once. The sample consisted of naive CD4+ T cells sorted from blood. Subset here: CD45RA+ positively selected. The receptors were sampled from a woman aged 25 to 39 in good health.

This chain connects TRBV11-2 to TRBJ1-1, with D unclear. The CDR3 covers 12 residues. Germline V gene data show CDR1 as SGHAT and CDR2 as FQNNGV. V shed 0 bases and J shed 8 bases, with 7 bases lying between them. In DNA, the CDR3 is TGTGCCAGCAGCTTAGATGCAGAGGAAGCTTTCTTT. Translated, it gives CASSLDAEEAFF.

V and J are TRBV11-2 and TRBJ2-3; TRBD2 agrees at 8 bases. J gave up 0 bases and V 2 bases, and 1 base lay outside the gene matches. The length of the CDR3 is 15 residues. Germline V gene lookup returns CDR1 SGHAT and CDR2 FQNNGV. Here the CDR3 reads CASSLIAGSTDTQYF. The CDR3 DNA reads as TGTGCCAGCAGCTTAATAGCGGGGAGCACAGATACGCAGTATTTT.

This clone was recorded once. The CDR3 DNA sequence: TGTGCCAGTAGTATCGCGGGGGGGGTTCCTTACGAGCAGTACTTC. Translating gives CASSIAGGVPYEQYF. The chain combines TRBV19 with TRBJ2-7; 9 nucleotides match TRBD2. Germline V gives CDR1 LNHDA, CDR2 SQIVND (reference sequence). CDR3 length equals 15 residues. V gave up 3 bases and J gave up 4 bases; unmatched junction bases: 7.

The V gene is TRBV7-9, the J gene TRBJ2-5; D is perhaps TRBD2 (6 bases). The DNA end lines up better with TRBJ2-7; the J call may be wrong. The CDR3 loop spans 18 amino acids. In germline, CDR1 is SEHNR, CDR2 FQNEAQ (reference sequence). CDR3 loop: CASSLAPHGGIASYEQYF. CDR3 in DNA: TGTGCCAGCAGCTTAGCGCCCCACGGGGGTATCGCCTCCTACGAGCAGTACTTC.

This chain links TRBV15 with TRBJ1-5; D gene unclear. The CDR3 spans 16 residues. The germline V and J ends were trimmed by 2 bases and 0 bases, with 11 bases remaining between them. Germline V lookup: CDR1 LNHNV, CDR2 YYDKDF (reference sequence). The CDR3 sequence: CATSRRSQASNQPQHF. CDR3 bases: TGTGCCACCAGCAGAAGATCGCAGGCTAGCAATCAGCCCCAGCATTTT.

The rearrangement links TRBV10-3 to TRBJ2-7; no firm D call. Trimming shortened V by 3 bases and J by 1 base, and 13 bases separated the two germline ends. Germline values: CDR1 ENHRY, CDR2 SYGVKD. The length of the CDR3 is 15 residues. The CDR3 loop is CAISDTGSISYEQYF. Here the CDR3 DNA reads TGTGCCATCAGTGATACGGGTTCCATATCCTACGAGCAGTACTTC.

This sequence joins TRBV11-2 and TRBJ2-7, with a weak D call TRBD1 (6 bases). Trimming shortened V by 5 bases and J by 4 bases, and 15 bases separated the two germline ends. This CDR3 is 14 amino acids long. Looked up from germline, CDR1 is SGHAT and CDR2 is FQNNGV. The CDR3 DNA is TGTGCCAGCAGCCTAAGCGAGCAGGGGTACGAGCAGTACTTC. Its translation is CASSLSEQGYEQYF.

This chain links TRBV11-3 with TRBJ2-1, with D possibly being TRBD1 or TRBD2 (7 bases each). The CDR3 is 14 residues long. The V and J ends lost 1 base and 8 bases respectively, with 12 bases between them. Germline V gene data show CDR1 as SGHNT and CDR2 as YENEEA. CDR3 amino acids: CASSLVAGGDEQFF. The DNA for the CDR3 is TGTGCCAGCAGCTTAGTGGCAGGGGGGGATGAGCAGTTCTTC.

The rearrangement joins TRBV5-1 to TRBJ1-1; TRBD1 might be the D (5 bases). The CDR3 runs to 13 residues. Germline lookup yields CDR1 SGHRS and CDR2 YFSETQ. V lost 0 bases and J 11 bases, leaving 14 bases between the germline ends. The CDR3 spells CASSLGPAGHAFF. The CDR3 DNA is TGCGCCAGCAGCTTGGGGCCCGCAGGGCATGCTTTCTTT.

The chain employs TRBV5-1 and TRBJ2-1, with 10 bases matching TRBD2. V shed 5 bases, J shed 5 bases, and the junction held 7 bases outside the gene matches. CDR1 and CDR2 (germline): SGHRS, YFSETQ. This CDR3 has 15 amino acids. The CDR3 DNA follows: TGCGCCAGCAGGGACCTAGCGGGAGCCCACAATGAGCAGTTCTTC. Its translation: CASRDLAGAHNEQFF.

The chain is built from TRBV5-4 and TRBJ2-5; the match to TRBD2 covers 7 bases. Germline V gives CDR1 SGHNT, CDR2 YYREEE (reference sequence). After removal of 0 bases from V and 5 bases from J, the junction contained 7 bases not matched to a gene. The CDR3 consists of 15 residues. In nucleotides, the CDR3 is TGTGCCAGCAGCTTGGGGTCTAGCGGAGGGGAGACCCAGTACTTC. Encoded protein: CASSLGSSGGETQYF.

The chain joins TRBV11-3 to TRBJ2-7; either TRBD1 or TRBD2 may supply D (6 bases each). Trimming cost V 1 base and J 5 bases, with 12 bases left between them. The V gene's germline CDR1 is SGHNT and CDR2 YENEEA. The CDR3 totals 14 residues. CDR3 nucleotide sequence: TGTGCCAGCAGCTTAGGCCGGGGGCAGGACGAGCAGTACTTC. Translation: CASSLGRGQDEQYF.

The rearrangement uses TRBV4-1 and TRBJ2-4; 9 nucleotides agree with TRBD2. V lost 3 bases, J lost 0 bases, and 3 bases stayed unmatched. Germline lookup yields CDR1 MGHRA and CDR2 YSYEKL. The CDR3 totals 16 residues. Written as DNA, the CDR3 is TGCGCCAGCAGCCACCCTAGCGGGGAAGCCAAAAACATTCAGTACTTC. This gives the protein CASSHPSGEAKNIQYF.

The chain uses TRBV19 and TRBJ2-5, with 13 positions matching TRBD2. V shed 5 bases, J shed 2 bases, and the junction held 2 bases outside the gene matches. In germline, CDR1 is LNHDA, CDR2 SQIVND (reference sequence). The CDR3 has 15 amino acids. The CDR3 here is CASSLLAGGQETQYF. The CDR3 nucleotides read TGTGCCAGTAGTTTACTAGCGGGAGGGCAAGAGACCCAGTACTTC.

The chain links TRBV28 to TRBJ2-7, with 10 bases fitting TRBD1. The CDR3 has 16 residues. Germline V gives CDR1 MDHEN, CDR2 SYDVKM. Trimming cost V 3 bases and J 4 bases; bases outside gene matches: 9. CDR3 protein: CASSLPETGGEYEQYF. CDR3 DNA sequence: TGTGCCAGCAGTTTGCCGGAGACAGGGGGCGAGTACGAGCAGTACTTC. Full variable domain (remainder filled in from reference TRBV28 and TRBJ2-7): DVKVTQSSRYLVKRTGEKVFLECVQDMDHENMFWYRQDPGLGLRLIYFSYDVKMKEKGDIPEGYSVSREKKERFSLILESASTNQTSMYLCASSLPETGGEYEQYFGPGTRLTVT.

The CDR3 DNA follows: TGTGCCAGCAGTGAGCCGGCAGAGGGAAACACCATATATTTT. This sequence encodes CASSEPAEGNTIYF. The chain has TRBV6-1 and TRBJ1-3, with D hard to call. Germline lookup yields CDR1 MNHNS and CDR2 SASEGT. The V end lost 3 bases, the J end lost 4 bases, and 10 bases lay between the germline ends. The CDR3 spans 14 residues.

The gene calls are TRBV18 and TRBJ2-7; TRBD2 might be the D (5 bases). This CDR3 comprises 14 residues. Between the trimmed V and J ends, which lost 5 bases and 5 bases, there was a span of 16 bases. Germline-derived CDR1 and CDR2 are KGHSH and LQKENI. CDR3 sequence reads: CASSSRAKGDEQYF. CDR3 DNA: TGTGCCAGCTCATCGAGGGCCAAGGGCGACGAGCAGTACTTC.

The chain combines TRBV5-1 with TRBJ2-5; TRBD1 matches at 7 bases. The end of the DNA fits TRBJ2-7 better, so the J call may be wrong. This CDR3 contains 16 residues. Per the germline V gene, CDR1 is SGHRS and CDR2 is YFSETQ. The CDR3 here is CASSVQGPIRSYEQYF. DNA of the CDR3: TGCGCCAGCAGCGTACAGGGGCCTATTCGCTCCTACGAGCAGTACTTC.

The rearrangement links TRBV11-1 to TRBJ2-1; D is perhaps TRBD2 (6 bases). Germline assignment: CDR1 SGHAT and CDR2 FQDESV (reference sequence). This CDR3 is built from 16 residues. Deletions cut 3 bases from V and 2 bases from J, with 14 bases between. The CDR3 nucleotides read TGTGCCAGCAGCTTCGGACTACCCCTTACCTACAATGAGCAGTTCTTC. As protein: CASSFGLPLTYNEQFF.

The chain carries TRBV10-2 and TRBJ1-1, with TRBD1 as a possible D gene (6 bases). The length of the CDR3 is 14 residues. Trimming removed 8 bases from V and 1 base from J, with 14 bases in between. CDR1 is WSHSY, CDR2 SAAADI, per germline. This CDR3 reads CASCSGTKNTEAFF. The CDR3 bases are TGCGCCAGCTGCTCCGGGACAAAGAACACTGAAGCTTTCTTT.

The CDR3 loop is CASSSRTGGVYGYTF. CDR3 DNA: TGTGCCAGCAGCTCCCGGACAGGGGGTGTCTATGGCTACACCTTC. V usage is TRBV7-8 and J usage is TRBJ1-2; the match to TRBD1 covers 10 bases. CDR3 size: 15 residues. Trimming at V came to 4 bases and at J to 4 bases, leaving 6 bases not matched to a gene. Germline V gene sequence: CDR1 SGHVS, CDR2 FQNEAQ.

The chain carries TRBV5-1 and TRBJ2-7, with D perhaps assigned TRBD1 or TRBD2 (5 bases each). Germline CDR1 reads SGHRS; CDR2 reads YFSETQ. Trimming shortened V by 3 bases and J by 0 bases, and 10 bases separated the two germline ends. CDR3 length: 14 amino acids. This CDR3 is CASSYRDGSYEQYF. The CDR3 region has the DNA TGCGCCAGCAGCTATCGGGACGGCTCCTACGAGCAGTACTTC.